A selection of T cell receptor beta chains follows, all from one sample in a study of a mutant IDH1 vaccine in newly diagnosed glioma. These receptors have no identified antigens. Here immunoSEQ multiplex PCR was the method, and the copy in TCRdb shows in-frame clones only, minus some. Here the sample spans about 32,000 clones, around three quarters being singletons. Sample: PBMCs, taken from a glioma patient whose treatment included an IDH1 peptide vaccine. Every receptor here comes from a man in his forties with glioma. Some clones in this sample may be carry-over from other donors' samples. CDR3s include the opening cysteine and the closing phenylalanine or tryptophan. A D gene is named only where the DNA matches it firmly. Expanded clones are given a class, and other clones once, few, many or no size at all.

TRBV6-1	NA	NA	TRBJ1-1	CASSEDWNTEAFF	TGTGCCAGCAGTGAAGACTGGAACACTGAAGCTTTCTTT
TRBV7-3	NA	TRBD1	TRBJ1-1	CASGTGVMNTEAFF	TGTGCCAGCGGGACAGGGGTTATGAACACTGAAGCTTTCTTT
TRBV19	few	NA	TRBJ2-2	CASTIRGTGELFF	TGTGCCAGTACCATAAGGGGGACCGGGGAGCTGTTTTTT
TRBV29-1	NA	NA	TRBJ2-1	CSVLTVHEQFF	TGCAGCGTTTTGACAGTCCATGAGCAGTTCTTC
TRBV6-4	NA	NA	TRBJ2-6	CASSADNLYSGANVLTF	TGTGCCAGCAGCGCTGACAATCTTTACTCTGGGGCCAACGTCCTGACTTTC
TRBV18	NA	NA	TRBJ2-5	CASSPNQGRGETQYF	TGTGCCAGCTCACCTAACCAGGGGCGAGGGGAGACCCAGTACTTC
TRBV4-1	NA	NA	TRBJ1-3	CASSPRDTLSGNTIYF	TGCGCCAGCAGCCCCCGGGACACCCTCTCTGGAAACACCATATATTTT
TRBV5-5	NA	NA	TRBJ2-7	CASSPWLGAYEQYF	TGTGCCAGCAGCCCCTGGTTGGGAGCCTACGAGCAGTACTTC
TRBV6-5	NA	TRBD1	TRBJ1-1	CASSSGQMNTEAFF	TGTGCCAGCAGTTCGGGACAGATGAACACTGAAGCTTTCTTT
TRBV5-1	NA	NA	TRBJ2-2	CASSSHAGNTGELFF	TGCGCCAGCAGCTCCCACGCGGGGAACACCGGGGAGCTGTTTTTT
TRBV7-8	NA	NA	TRBJ2-1	CASSLGQGGSKQFF	TGTGCCAGCAGCTTGGGTCAGGGTGGTTCGAAGCAGTTCTTC
TRBV5-4	NA	NA	TRBJ1-1	CASSLVKGNTEAFF	TGTGCCAGCAGCTTGGTGAAGGGGAACACTGAAGCTTTCTTT
TRBV19	NA	TRBD1	TRBJ2-5	CASSIGQGAETQYF	TGTGCCAGTAGTATAGGACAGGGGGCAGAGACCCAGTACTTC
TRBV27	NA	NA	TRBJ2-7	CASSFRGSSYEQYF	TGTGCCAGCAGTTTCCGGGGATCCTCCTACGAGCAGTACTTC
TRBV6-1	NA	NA	TRBJ2-7	CASSERGGPYEQYF	TGTGCCAGCAGTGAGAGGGGTGGGCCCTACGAGCAGTACTTC
TRBV7-9	NA	TRBD1	TRBJ2-7	CASSLGSSLWDRGTYEQYF	TGTGCCAGCAGCTTAGGGTCGAGTTTATGGGACAGGGGGACTTACGAGCAGTACTTC
TRBV5-5	NA	NA	TRBJ2-2	CASSRGTGELFF	TGTGCCAGCAGCCGGGGCACCGGGGAGCTGTTTTTT
TRBV18	NA	TRBD1	TRBJ1-2	CASSPYTGGSDYGYTF	TGTGCCAGCTCACCATACACAGGGGGCAGCGACTATGGCTACACCTTC
TRBV4-1	NA	TRBD2	TRBJ2-7	CASSQDGSGAYEQYF	TGCGCCAGCAGCCAAGATGGCAGCGGGGCTTACGAGCAGTACTTC
TRBV5-1	NA	NA	TRBJ1-2	CASSLAGYSNYGYTF	TGCGCCAGCAGCTTGGCAGGGTATTCTAACTATGGCTACACCTTC
TRBV2	few	NA	TRBJ1-4	CASGGRTSSTNEKLFF	TGTGCCTCCGGGGGCAGGACCTCTTCAACTAATGAAAAACTGTTTTTT
TRBV10-3	once	NA	TRBJ2-1	CAISEGRYGYNEQFF	TGTGCCATCAGTGAGGGGCGGTACGGCTACAATGAGCAGTTCTTC
TRBV4-1	NA	NA	TRBJ1-5	CASSQDRGAGQPQHF	TGCGCCAGCAGCCAAGATCGGGGCGCGGGGCAGCCCCAGCATTTT
TRBV11-2	NA	NA	TRBJ2-7	CASSFKQGLPLSYEQYF	TGTGCCAGCAGCTTCAAACAGGGCCTCCCCCTCTCCTACGAGCAGTACTTC
TRBV25-1	NA	NA	TRBJ1-1	CASSESGGLPDTEAFF	TGTGCCAGCAGTGAATCCGGGGGGCTGCCGGACACTGAAGCTTTCTTT
TRBV18	NA	TRBD2	TRBJ2-3	CASSPPASGASTDTQYF	TGTGCCAGCTCACCACCGGCTAGCGGAGCTAGCACAGATACGCAGTATTTT
TRBV7-9	few	NA	TRBJ2-1	CASSLRSLSGEVQFF	TGTGCCAGCAGCTTACGTTCTCTCTCCGGGGAGGTACAGTTCTTC
TRBV2	NA	TRBD2	TRBJ2-5	CASIGGGEETQYF	TGTGCCAGCATCGGCGGGGGGGAAGAGACCCAGTACTTC
TRBV11-2	NA	TRBD1	TRBJ1-3	CASSQQGTEYF	TGTGCCAGCAGCCAACAGGGGACGGAATATTTT
TRBV12-5	NA	NA	TRBJ2-7	CASARLNGVSYEQYF	TGTGCTAGTGCCCGTCTTAACGGGGTCTCCTACGAGCAGTACTTC
TRBV4-1	NA	NA	TRBJ1-1	CASSQAYYTEAFF	TGCGCCAGCAGCCAGGCGTATTACACTGAAGCTTTCTTT
TRBV28	few	NA	TRBJ1-5	CASSFMGMGRNQPQHF	TGTGCCAGCAGTTTTATGGGGATGGGTCGCAATCAGCCCCAGCATTTT
TRBV9	NA	NA	TRBJ1-2	CASSVDDSANYGYTF	TGTGCCAGCAGCGTAGACGACAGCGCTAACTATGGCTACACCTTC
TRBV5-5	few	NA	TRBJ1-3	CASSSDQGSGNTIYF	TGTGCCAGCAGCTCCGACCAGGGGAGCGGAAACACCATATATTTT
TRBV7-2	few	NA	TRBJ1-5	CASSSPNQPQHF	TGTGCCAGCAGCTCACCAAATCAGCCCCAGCATTTT
TRBV5-1	NA	NA	TRBJ2-2	CASSSMNTGELFF	TGCGCCAGCAGCTCGATGAACACCGGGGAGCTGTTTTTT
TRBV30	NA	NA	TRBJ1-2	CASFYGASPEFYGYTF	TGTGCTTCTTTTTACGGCGCCTCCCCTGAGTTCTATGGCTACACCTTC
TRBV2	once	NA	TRBJ1-1	CASSQTMNTEAFF	TGTGCCAGCAGTCAGACAATGAACACTGAAGCTTTCTTT
TRBV19	NA	TRBD1	TRBJ2-7	CASNKRTGAGYEQYF	TGTGCCAGTAACAAGAGGACAGGGGCAGGCTACGAGCAGTACTTC
TRBV7-2	NA	NA	TRBJ1-5	CASSLAHSNQPQHF	TGTGCCAGCAGCTTAGCCCACAGCAATCAGCCCCAGCATTTT
TRBV5-4	NA	NA	TRBJ1-3	CASSFAGGNSGNTIYF	TGTGCCAGCAGCTTTGCGGGGGGGAACTCTGGAAACACCATATATTTT
TRBV6-1	NA	NA	TRBJ2-3	CASSELGPGSIFDTQYF	TGTGCCAGCAGTGAACTAGGGCCAGGGAGTATTTTTGATACGCAGTATTTT
TRBV29-1	NA	NA	TRBJ1-2	CSVEKERGYTF	TGCAGCGTTGAAAAAGAGCGTGGCTACACCTTC
TRBV30	NA	TRBD2	TRBJ2-2	CAWSVGRGGPTGELFF	TGTGCCTGGAGTGTGGGGCGGGGGGGCCCCACCGGGGAGCTGTTTTTT
TRBV11-2	once	NA	TRBJ1-1	CASSLQTRNTEAFF	TGTGCCAGCAGCTTACAGACCCGGAACACTGAAGCTTTCTTT
TRBV10-2	NA	TRBD2	TRBJ2-1	CASRPGLGTNEQFF	TGCGCCAGCAGGCCGGGACTAGGGACCAATGAGCAGTTCTTC
TRBV7-9	once	TRBD1	TRBJ1-1	CASSYQGVGSEAFF	TGTGCCAGCAGCTACCAGGGGGTTGGTTCTGAAGCTTTCTTT
TRBV29-1	NA	TRBD1	TRBJ1-2	CSVEDEWGGGRGGGGYTF	TGCAGCGTTGAAGATGAATGGGGGGGCGGCAGGGGGGGTGGTGGCTACACCTTC
TRBV2	NA	TRBD1	TRBJ1-2	CASHGGGGGIFGYTF	TGTGCCAGCCACGGTGGAGGGGGCGGAATCTTTGGCTACACCTTC
TRBV9	NA	NA	TRBJ1-4	CASSVGPTEKLFF	TGTGCCAGCAGCGTCGGGCCGACCGAAAAACTGTTTTTT
TRBV6-5	NA	TRBD1	TRBJ1-4	CASKGQATNEKLFF	TGTGCCAGCAAAGGACAGGCAACTAATGAAAAACTGTTTTTT
TRBV9	NA	NA	TRBJ1-1	CASSVHPARETAFF	TGTGCCAGCAGCGTACATCCGGCCAGGGAGACGGCTTTCTTT
TRBV18	NA	NA	TRBJ1-4	CASSPFIGTTNEKLFF	TGTGCCAGCTCACCTTTCATCGGCACAACTAATGAAAAACTGTTTTTT
TRBV4-1	NA	NA	TRBJ2-7	CASSQEGHVRGSEQYF	TGCGCCAGCAGCCAAGAGGGGCATGTGCGGGGATCCGAGCAGTACTTC
TRBV28	NA	NA	TRBJ1-5	CASSFSAGVQPQHF	TGTGCCAGCAGTTTCAGCGCGGGGGTTCAGCCCCAGCATTTT
TRBV11-1	NA	NA	TRBJ2-3	CASSSPGRGTDTQYF	TGTGCCAGCAGCTCCCCCGGCAGGGGAACAGATACGCAGTATTTT
TRBV5-6	NA	TRBD2	TRBJ2-1	CASSLGLAGGDEQFF	TGTGCCAGCAGCTTGGGCCTAGCGGGGGGAGATGAGCAGTTCTTC
TRBV11-3	once	TRBD1	TRBJ2-2	CASSRRTGNTGELFF	TGTGCCAGCAGCCGGCGGACAGGGAACACCGGGGAGCTGTTTTTT
TRBV5-1	NA	TRBD1	TRBJ1-6	CASRQNPGQSNNSPLHF	TGCGCCAGCAGACAGAACCCGGGACAGTCGAATAATTCACCCCTCCACTTT